The 25 T cell receptor beta chains below come from one sample, sequenced in a study of blood T cells in healthy people across ages. Using a J-beta primer mix together with a sample-barcoded 5' primer, a second PCR was run for roughly 6 to 12 cycles. Using its own MiXCR run on the 5' RACE reads, TCRdb lists one record per CDR3 protein. Found here are 1.8 million or so distinct CDR3 sequences, about 39% of them singletons; the top ten hold roughly 24%. The sample was blood. These receptors came from a human donor in good health.

The genes are TRBV28 and TRBJ1-2; weak D call: TRBD1 (5 bases). The CDR3 has 14 residues. Trimming left V 6 bases short and J 2 bases short, with 13 bases between. The germline gives CDR1 MDHEN, CDR2 SYDVKM. CDR3: CASSQGTFNYGYTF. CDR3 in DNA: TGTGCCAGCAGCCAAGGGACGTTCAACTATGGCTACACCTTC.

This clonotype turned up a few times. The chain has TRBV7-9 and TRBJ2-5, with 10 positions matching TRBD2. Germline V gives CDR1 SEHNR, CDR2 FQNEAQ (reference sequence). The CDR3 length is 14 residues. V trimming: 6 bases; J trimming: 2 bases; junction bases outside the gene matches: 3. The CDR3 reads CASRKGLAQETQYF. DNA for the CDR3: TGTGCCAGCAGAAAGGGACTAGCGCAAGAGACCCAGTACTTC.

The rearrangement uses TRBV6-2 or TRBV6-3 and TRBJ2-5; 15 bases are shared with TRBD2. Germline CDR1 is MNHEY and CDR2 is SVGEGT. With 5 bases clipped from V and 11 bases from J, the junction kept 24 bases outside the gene matches. The CDR3 spans 20 residues. This CDR3 is CASSPHPGLAGGLLGNEQYF. As DNA, the CDR3 is TGTGCCAGCAGTCCACACCCTGGACTAGCGGGGGGGCTTCTGGGCAATGAGCAGTACTTC.

The chain carries TRBV7-3 and TRBJ2-1, with D maybe TRBD2 (6 bases). Germline CDR1 and CDR2: SGHTA and FQGTGA. Trimming took 5 bases from V and 3 from J, leaving 14 bases between them. This CDR3 is 15 amino acids long. The DNA for the CDR3 is TGTGCCAGCAGCCCATTGGGGGGATTCTACAATGAGCAGTTCTTC. It encodes CASSPLGGFYNEQFF.

The J gene is TRBJ2-5, the V gene TRBV20-1; D is uncertain. The J call may be in error: the DNA end matches TRBJ2-7 better. Germline V CDR1 and CDR2: DFQATT, SNEGSKA (reference sequence). The CDR3 length is 11 residues. The CDR3 spells CSAIETYEQYF. CDR3 nucleotides: TGCAGTGCTATCGAAACCTACGAGCAGTACTTC.

This clonotype was counted only a few times. Mismatch with germline at one junction end may stem from a read error. The V gene is TRBV20-1, the J gene TRBJ2-1, with 7 bases aligning to TRBD1. Germline CDR1 is DFQATT and CDR2 is SNEGSKA (reference sequence). CDR3 size: 14 residues. The CDR3 loop is CSARDRRSHNEQFF. CDR3 nucleotides: TGCAGTGCTAGGGACAGGCGCTCCCACAATGAGCAGTTCTTC.

This clonotype was counted a few times. The chain uses TRBV3-1 and TRBJ2-1; 7 bases fit TRBD2. Germline assignment: CDR1 LGHDT and CDR2 YNNKEL (reference sequence). This CDR3 has 16 amino acids. The ends lost 4 bases at V and 2 bases at J; junction bases unmatched: 8. CDR3 sequence (DNA): TGTGCCAGCAGCCCGGGTTTGGGGGGGGCCTACAATGAGCAGTTCTTC. It is translated as CASSPGLGGAYNEQFF.

The gene calls are TRBV20-1 and TRBJ2-1, with a possible D match to TRBD2 (5 bases). Trimming cost V 2 bases and J 4 bases, with 15 bases left between them. The germline gives CDR1 DFQATT, CDR2 SNEGSKA (reference sequence). The CDR3 runs to 15 residues. CDR3 in amino acids: CSARSDPGIYNEQFF. In nucleotides, the CDR3 is TGCAGTGCTAGAAGCGACCCCGGGATTTACAATGAGCAGTTCTTC.

This clonotype came up a few times. A much larger clone is a single base away; this may be a read error. V is TRBV20-1 and J is TRBJ2-3, with 8 bases identical to TRBD2. Germline V gives CDR1 DFQATT, CDR2 SNEGSKA (reference sequence). The trim removed 3 bases at V and 2 bases at J, leaving 1 base unmatched. The CDR3 has 13 residues. This chain's CDR3 is CSASGGDTDTQYF. The DNA for the CDR3 is TGCAGTGCTAGCGGGGGGGACACAGATACGCAGTATTTT.

This chain uses TRBV4-3 with TRBJ2-3; 7 bases are a match to TRBD2. J was trimmed by 3 bases and V by 4 bases; bases with no gene match: 7. CDR3 length: 15 amino acids. Germline-derived CDR1 and CDR2 are LGHNA and YSLEER. The CDR3 loop is CASSPWDYRTDTQYF. As DNA, the CDR3 is TGCGCCAGCAGCCCCTGGGACTACCGAACAGATACGCAGTATTTT.

The CDR3 DNA is TGCGCCAGCACTGGCGGGGGGATCTATGAGCAGTTCTTC. Its translation: CASTGGGIYEQFF. The chain is built from TRBV5-1 and TRBJ2-1; 8 bases match TRBD2. Germline V CDR1 and CDR2: SGHRS, YFSETQ. The CDR3 runs 13 residues. Trimming at V came to 6 bases and at J to 8 bases, leaving 7 bases not matched to a gene. Looking up the rest from reference TRBV5-1 and TRBJ2-1 gives the full variable domain: KAGVTQTPRYLIKTRGQQVTLSCSPISGHRSVSWYQQTPGQGLQFLFEYFSETQRNKGNFPGRFSGRQFSNSRSEMNVSTLELGDSALYLCASTGGGIYEQFFGPGTRLTVL.

The rearrangement joins TRBV18 to TRBJ2-1; a weak D match, TRBD2 (6 bases). The CDR3 extends over 17 amino acids. Germline V gene sequence: CDR1 KGHSH, CDR2 LQKENI. The germline V and J ends were trimmed by 1 base and 3 bases, with 16 bases remaining between them. The CDR3 DNA sequence: TGTGCCAGCTCACCACAGACCGGGACTGGGGGCTACAATGAGCAGTTCTTC. Residues: CASSPQTGTGGYNEQFF.

Written as DNA, the CDR3 is TGTGCTAGTGGTTTGCCAGGGACAGGGAGAGGGTACAATGAGCAGTTCTTC. Translating it yields CASGLPGTGRGYNEQFF. The chain couples TRBV12-5 to TRBJ2-1; 9 bases are shared with TRBD1. CDR3 size: 17 residues. The junction had 9 bases not matched to a gene; V was cut back by 2 bases and J by 4 bases. CDR1 and CDR2 (germline): LGHNT, FRNRAP.

This rearrangement joins TRBV6-1 to TRBJ1-5; no clear D. This CDR3 has 15 amino acids. From germline, CDR1 is MNHNS and CDR2 SASEGT. V was shortened by 1 base and J by 5 bases, with 12 bases between the two germline ends. The CDR3 loop is CASSEGATRDQPQHF. The CDR3 DNA reads TGTGCCAGCAGTGAAGGGGCCACACGGGATCAGCCCCAGCATTTT.

Concerning this clonotype itself: The germline gene is not matched at one end of the junction; a read error may be the cause. The chain joins TRBV12-3 or TRBV12-4 to TRBJ2-5; the D gene is possibly TRBD1 (5 bases). This CDR3 region has 14 residues. The CDR3 DNA follows: TGTGCCAGCAGTTCAGGGAACCGACAAGAGCCCCAGTACTTC. Translation gives CASSSGNRQEPQYF.

The chain recombines TRBV7-2 with TRBJ2-3; D not resolved. CDR3 size: 17 residues. V was clipped by 5 bases and J by 1 base, with 19 bases between them. Germline values: CDR1 SGHTA, CDR2 FQGNSA. The CDR3 protein is CASSPLLPRFGTDTQYF. The CDR3 DNA follows: TGTGCCAGCAGCCCTCTCCTCCCCAGGTTCGGCACAGATACGCAGTATTTT.

The chain's CDR3 is CAITPDRGHSYNEQFF. The CDR3 DNA reads as TGTGCCATCACCCCTGACAGGGGGCATTCCTACAATGAGCAGTTCTTC. The gene calls are TRBV10-3 and TRBJ2-1, with 10 bases fitting TRBD1. V shed 7 bases, J shed 1 base, and the junction held 7 bases outside the gene matches. The CDR3 is 16 residues long. Germline CDR1 ENHRY, CDR2 SYGVKD.

The V call is TRBV10-3, the J call TRBJ2-5; 13 positions match TRBD2. Germline trimming cut 6 bases from V and 5 bases from J; bases unmatched to any gene: 6. From germline, CDR1 is ENHRY and CDR2 SYGVKD. The CDR3 spans 15 residues. The CDR3 spells CAISPTSGGVETQYF. The CDR3 DNA sequence: TGTGCCATCAGCCCCACTAGCGGGGGGGTGGAGACCCAGTACTTC.

The J gene is TRBJ2-5, the V gene TRBV4-2, with D tentatively TRBD1 (5 bases). Trimming removed 3 bases from V and 5 bases from J, with 10 bases in between. CDR1 is LGHNA and CDR2 is YNFKEQ in the germline V gene. The CDR3 contains 13 residues. CDR3 bases: TGTGCCAGCAGCCAGAACAGGTTGGAGACCCAGTACTTC. It yields the protein CASSQNRLETQYF.

Only a few counts were recorded for this clonotype. The chain combines TRBV7-3 with TRBJ2-1; no firm D call. Trimming cost V 2 bases and J 9 bases, with 11 bases left between them. The CDR3 runs 13 residues. Germline values: CDR1 SGHTA, CDR2 FQGTGA. The CDR3 is CASSLVLGAEQFF. The CDR3 nucleotides read TGTGCCAGCAGCTTAGTTTTAGGTGCTGAGCAGTTCTTC.

CDR3 DNA sequence: TGTGCCAGCAGCCCTCAAAGCGGGGGATGGGAGACCCAGTACTTC. It codes for CASSPQSGGWETQYF. The V and J genes are TRBV7-3 and TRBJ2-5, with 8 bases that match TRBD2. With V trimmed by 5 bases and J by 5 bases, 10 bases remained unmatched. Germline CDR1 reads SGHTA; CDR2 reads FQGTGA. CDR3 length: 15 amino acids.

The chain is built from TRBV7-9 and TRBJ1-1; perhaps TRBD1 as D (6 bases). V lost 7 bases, J lost 5 bases, and 17 bases lay in between. The CDR3 has 14 residues. Germline V gene data show CDR1 as SEHNR and CDR2 as FQNEAQ (reference sequence). Written as DNA, the CDR3 is TGTGCCAGCAACGGCGGGGGGGCGAGGACTGAAGCTTTCTTT. It is translated as CASNGGGARTEAFF.

This clonotype occurred a few times. The rearrangement joins TRBV2 to TRBJ1-2; 10 nucleotides line up with TRBD1. The V gene's germline CDR1 is SNHLY and CDR2 FYNNEI. This CDR3 is built from 14 residues. V gave up 4 bases and J gave up 7 bases; unmatched junction bases: 6. The CDR3 DNA sequence: TGTGCCAGCAGTGTAAGACAGGGGGCAGGTGGCTACACCTTC. This encodes CASSVRQGAGGYTF.

V is TRBV11-3 and J is TRBJ2-7; D might be TRBD1 (6 bases). V was clipped by 8 bases and J by 3 bases, with 14 bases between them. Germline CDR1 reads SGHNT; CDR2 reads YENEEA. CDR3 length: 13 residues. CDR3 DNA: TGTGCCAGCGAACCGGACAGCCACTACGAGCAGTACTTC. Protein: CASEPDSHYEQYF. Full variable domain (remainder filled in from reference TRBV11-3 and TRBJ2-7): EAGVVQSPRYKIIEKKQPVAFWCNPISGHNTLYWYLQNLGQGPELLIRYENEEAVDDSQLPKDRFSAERLKGVDSTLKIQPAELGDSAVYLCASEPDSHYEQYFGPGTRLTVT.

This clonotype was counted between two and nine times. The V gene is TRBV15, the J gene TRBJ2-7; D is unresolved. V lost 4 bases to trimming and J lost 7 bases, with 11 bases between them. CDR3 length equals 12 residues. In germline, CDR1 is LNHNV, CDR2 YYDKDF (reference sequence). The CDR3 here is CATSIPPGEQYF. The CDR3 coding sequence is TGTGCCACCAGCATCCCCCCCGGGGAGCAGTACTTC.